One sample yielded the 5 T cell receptor beta chains listed below, sequenced in a study of blood T cell repertoires in COVID-19. The assay was immunoSEQ multiplex PCR, and TCRdb's table has in-frame clones only and misses some. This table holds 150,000 to 200,000 clones, approximately 90% found once. Sample: peripheral blood. The receptors stem from a woman aged 80 or older in a cohort sampled during active or convalescent COVID-19.

The J gene is TRBJ2-2, the V gene TRBV15, with 7 bases aligning to TRBD2. The CDR3 is 17 amino acids. V dropped 0 bases and J dropped 0; count of bases not matched to a gene: 4. The germline V gene encodes CDR1 LNHNV and CDR2 YYDKDF (reference sequence). CDR3 protein: CATSRERSGSNTGELFF. For the CDR3, the DNA is TGTGCCACCAGCAGAGAACGTAGCGGGTCGAACACCGGGGAGCTGTTTTTT.

This sequence joins TRBV6-6 and TRBJ1-4, with 9 bases lining up with TRBD1. Germline CDR1 is MNHNY and CDR2 is SVGAGI (reference sequence). The CDR3 totals 17 residues. V lost 5 bases to trimming and J lost 0 bases; unmatched junction nucleotides: 7. The CDR3 spells CASSPRQGGATNEKLFF. CDR3 DNA: TGTGCCAGCAGTCCGCGACAGGGGGGTGCAACTAATGAAAAACTGTTTTTT.

Ten or more counts support this clone. V is TRBV12-3 or TRBV12-4 and J is TRBJ1-1; no clear D. This CDR3 has 11 amino acids. V was pared by 3 bases and J by 4 bases, with 3 bases between. CDR3: CASSLSTEAFF. The DNA of the CDR3 is TGTGCCAGCAGTTTGAGCACTGAAGCTTTCTTT.

This clone was recorded once. The chain has TRBV5-1 and TRBJ2-2; no definite D call. Trimming took 4 bases from V and 0 from J, leaving 7 bases between them. The CDR3 spans 14 residues. Germline CDR1 reads SGHRS; CDR2 reads YFSETQ. CDR3 sequence: CASSVQANTGELFF. In DNA form, the CDR3 reads TGCGCCAGCAGCGTTCAGGCGAACACCGGGGAGCTGTTTTTT.

The gene calls are TRBV19 and TRBJ1-5; TRBD1 is a possible D gene (6 bases). V lost 4 bases to trimming and J lost 6 bases, with 13 bases between them. In germline, CDR1 is LNHDA, CDR2 SQIVND (reference sequence). This CDR3 is 14 amino acids long. The CDR3, as DNA: TGTGCCAGTAGTAATACAGGGTACCGTCAGCCCCAGCATTTT. The encoded protein is CASSNTGYRQPQHF.